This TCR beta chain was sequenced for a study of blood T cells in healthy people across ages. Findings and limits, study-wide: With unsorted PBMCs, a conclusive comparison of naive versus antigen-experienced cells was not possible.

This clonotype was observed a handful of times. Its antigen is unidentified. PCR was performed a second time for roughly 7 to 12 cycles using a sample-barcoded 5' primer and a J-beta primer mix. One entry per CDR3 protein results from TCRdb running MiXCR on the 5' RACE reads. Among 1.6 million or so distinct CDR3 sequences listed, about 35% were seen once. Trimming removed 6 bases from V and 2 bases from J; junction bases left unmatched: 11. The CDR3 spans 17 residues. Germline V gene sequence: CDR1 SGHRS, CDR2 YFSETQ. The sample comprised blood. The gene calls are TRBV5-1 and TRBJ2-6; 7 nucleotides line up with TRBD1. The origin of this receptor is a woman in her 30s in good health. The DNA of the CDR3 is TGCGCCAGCAACTCCCGACAGGGAACCACTGGGGCCAACGTCCTGACTTTC. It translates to CASNSRQGTTGANVLTF.